The text below deals with one T cell receptor (beta chain). The antigen remains undetermined. The entry originates in a study of T cell repertoires in cytomegalovirus infection. Looking at the study overall: Use of recently identified HLA-C-restricted and well-studied HLA-B-restricted CMV epitopes was part of the study. Shared public TCR beta signatures pointed to both CMV infection and a matching HLA type.

Overall study results and limits: The cumulative frequency of public TCR beta families identified carriers of CMV plus the relevant HLA.

CDR1 SGHTA and CDR2 FQGNSA come from the germline V gene. The junction had 7 bases not matched to a gene; V was cut back by 5 bases and J by 6 bases. This CDR3 is built from 14 residues. TCRdb recomputed calls from the reads with MiXCR, one row per CDR3 protein. The table lists about 350,000 distinct CDR3 sequences, around a third of them singletons. The genes are TRBV7-2 and TRBJ2-3; 8 bases map to TRBD2. This TCR was sampled from a human donor in good health (CMV status not recorded). Some clones in this sample may be carry-over from other donors' samples. Sequencing was performed on cultured PBMCs, taken from culture after CMV antigen stimulation. The CDR3 region is CASSLRTSRDTQYF. CDR3 in DNA: TGTGCCAGCAGCCTCAGGACTAGCCGTGATACGCAGTATTTT.